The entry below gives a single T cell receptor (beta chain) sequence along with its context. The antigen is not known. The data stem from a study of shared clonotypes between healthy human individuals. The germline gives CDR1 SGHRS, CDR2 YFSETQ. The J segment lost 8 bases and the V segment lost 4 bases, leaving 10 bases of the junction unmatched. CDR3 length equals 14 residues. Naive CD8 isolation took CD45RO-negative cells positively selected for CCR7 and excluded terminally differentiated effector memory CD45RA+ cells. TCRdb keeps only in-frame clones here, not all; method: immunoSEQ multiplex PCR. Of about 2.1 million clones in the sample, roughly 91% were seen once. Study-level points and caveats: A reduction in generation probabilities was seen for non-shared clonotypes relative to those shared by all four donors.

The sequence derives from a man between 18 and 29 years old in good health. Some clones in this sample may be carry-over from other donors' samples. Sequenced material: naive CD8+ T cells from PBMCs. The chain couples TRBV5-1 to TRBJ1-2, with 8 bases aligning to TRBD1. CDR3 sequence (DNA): TGCGCCAGCAGCAAGAGACAGGGGAGTGACGGCTACACCTTC. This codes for CASSKRQGSDGYTF. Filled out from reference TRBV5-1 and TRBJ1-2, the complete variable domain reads KAGVTQTPRYLIKTRGQQVTLSCSPISGHRSVSWYQQTPGQGLQFLFEYFSETQRNKGNFPGRFSGRQFSNSRSEMNVSTLELGDSALYLCASSKRQGSDGYTFGSGTRLTVV.